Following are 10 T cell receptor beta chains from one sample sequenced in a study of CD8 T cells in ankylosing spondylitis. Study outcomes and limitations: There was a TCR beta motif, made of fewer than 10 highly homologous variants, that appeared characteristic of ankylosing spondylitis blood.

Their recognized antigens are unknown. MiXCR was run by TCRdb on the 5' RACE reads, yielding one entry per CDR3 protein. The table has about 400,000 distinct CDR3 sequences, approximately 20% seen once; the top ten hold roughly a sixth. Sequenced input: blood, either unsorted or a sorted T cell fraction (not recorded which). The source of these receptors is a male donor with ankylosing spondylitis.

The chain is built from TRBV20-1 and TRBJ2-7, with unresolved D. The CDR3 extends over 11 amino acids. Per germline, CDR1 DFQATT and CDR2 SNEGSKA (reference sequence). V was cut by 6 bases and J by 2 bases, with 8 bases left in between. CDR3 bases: TGCAGTGCCCAAGCGCCCTACGAGCAGTACTTC. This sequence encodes CSAQAPYEQYF.

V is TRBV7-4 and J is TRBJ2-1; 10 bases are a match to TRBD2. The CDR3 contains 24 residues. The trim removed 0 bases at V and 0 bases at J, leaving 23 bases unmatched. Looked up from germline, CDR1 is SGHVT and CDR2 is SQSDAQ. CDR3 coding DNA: TGTGCCAGCAGCTTAGCGCCGAGGGGTTACGGACTAGCGGTAGAAACGGGCTCCTACAATGAGCAGTTCTTC. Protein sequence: CASSLAPRGYGLAVETGSYNEQFF.

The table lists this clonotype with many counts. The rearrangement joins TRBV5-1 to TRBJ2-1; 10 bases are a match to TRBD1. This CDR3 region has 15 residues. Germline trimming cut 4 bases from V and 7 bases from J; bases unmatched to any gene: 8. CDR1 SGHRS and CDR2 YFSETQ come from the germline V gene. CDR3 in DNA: TGCGCCAGCAGCCTCCGGGACAGGGGCGGGAATGAGCAGTTCTTC. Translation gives CASSLRDRGGNEQFF. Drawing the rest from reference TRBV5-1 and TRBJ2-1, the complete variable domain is KAGVTQTPRYLIKTRGQQVTLSCSPISGHRSVSWYQQTPGQGLQFLFEYFSETQRNKGNFPGRFSGRQFSNSRSEMNVSTLELGDSALYLCASSLRDRGGNEQFFGPGTRLTVL.

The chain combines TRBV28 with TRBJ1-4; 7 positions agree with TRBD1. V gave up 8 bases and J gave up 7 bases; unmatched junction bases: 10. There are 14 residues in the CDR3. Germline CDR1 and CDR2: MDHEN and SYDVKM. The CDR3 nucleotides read TGTGCCAGCTTACCAGGGGGGGAAGGTGAAAAACTGTTTTTT. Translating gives CASLPGGEGEKLFF.

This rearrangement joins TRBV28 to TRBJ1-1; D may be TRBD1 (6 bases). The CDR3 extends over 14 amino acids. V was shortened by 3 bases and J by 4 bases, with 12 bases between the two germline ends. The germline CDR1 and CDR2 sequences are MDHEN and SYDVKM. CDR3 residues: CASSFPGQFTEAFF. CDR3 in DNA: TGTGCCAGCAGTTTCCCCGGACAGTTCACTGAAGCTTTCTTT.

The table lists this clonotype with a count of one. The CDR3 nucleotides read TGCAGTGCGGTGAAAAGCGGGGACGTCTACAATGAGCAGTTCTTC. Amino acid sequence: CSAVKSGDVYNEQFF. V gene TRBV20-1 combines with J gene TRBJ2-1; TRBD2 agrees at 7 bases. With V trimmed by 6 bases and J by 3 bases, 11 bases remained unmatched. The germline CDR1 and CDR2 sequences are DFQATT and SNEGSKA (reference sequence). CDR3 size: 15 residues.

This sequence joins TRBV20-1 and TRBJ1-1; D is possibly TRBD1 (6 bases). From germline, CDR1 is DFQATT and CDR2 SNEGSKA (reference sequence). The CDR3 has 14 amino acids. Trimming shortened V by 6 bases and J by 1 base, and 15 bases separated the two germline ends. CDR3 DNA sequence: TGCAGTGCGCGAAGGGGGACCGCGAACACTGAAGCTTTCTTT. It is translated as CSARRGTANTEAFF.

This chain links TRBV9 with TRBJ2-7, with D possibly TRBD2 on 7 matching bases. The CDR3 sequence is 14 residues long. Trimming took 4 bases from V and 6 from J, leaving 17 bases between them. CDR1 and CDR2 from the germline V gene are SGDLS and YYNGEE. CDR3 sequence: CASSSRGGASEQYF. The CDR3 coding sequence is TGTGCCAGCAGCTCGAGGGGGGGGGCTAGCGAGCAGTACTTC.

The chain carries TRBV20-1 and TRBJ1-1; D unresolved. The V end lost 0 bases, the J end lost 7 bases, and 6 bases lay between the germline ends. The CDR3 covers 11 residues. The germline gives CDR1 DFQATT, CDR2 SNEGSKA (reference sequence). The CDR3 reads CSARDKDEAFF. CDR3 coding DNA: TGCAGTGCTAGAGATAAGGATGAAGCTTTCTTT.

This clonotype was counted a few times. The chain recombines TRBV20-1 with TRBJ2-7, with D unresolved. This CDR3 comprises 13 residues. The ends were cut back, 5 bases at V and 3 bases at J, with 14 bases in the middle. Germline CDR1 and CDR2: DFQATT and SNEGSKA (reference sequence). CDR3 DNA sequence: TGCAGTGCTGACCGGACGGTAGGCTACGAGCAGTACTTC. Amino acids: CSADRTVGYEQYF.